The sequence of this TCR beta chain was determined in a study of identifying expanded T cells in peripheral blood. TCRdb's table, derived via immunoSEQ multiplex PCR, lists solely in-frame clones and lacks some. The sample gives under 150,000 clones, around nine tenths of which show up once; 7.5% to 9% is in the top ten. The V end lost 3 bases, the J end lost 2 bases, and 18 bases lay between the germline ends. CDR1 is SGHVS and CDR2 is FNYEAQ in the germline V gene. The CDR3 is 17 residues long. Study findings and constraints: Variance in clone template counts between approximately 2-week samples significantly increased with total template count across all healthy donors.

As to this clone: The antigen is unknown.

The sequencing input was blood. The TCR sequence derives from a person aged 18 to 75 in good health. This chain connects TRBV7-6 to TRBJ2-3; possible D gene TRBD1, 6 bases. CDR3 sequence: CASSFSQGDAHTDTQYF. CDR3 DNA: TGTGCCAGCAGCTTTTCACAGGGAGATGCACACACAGATACGCAGTATTTT.